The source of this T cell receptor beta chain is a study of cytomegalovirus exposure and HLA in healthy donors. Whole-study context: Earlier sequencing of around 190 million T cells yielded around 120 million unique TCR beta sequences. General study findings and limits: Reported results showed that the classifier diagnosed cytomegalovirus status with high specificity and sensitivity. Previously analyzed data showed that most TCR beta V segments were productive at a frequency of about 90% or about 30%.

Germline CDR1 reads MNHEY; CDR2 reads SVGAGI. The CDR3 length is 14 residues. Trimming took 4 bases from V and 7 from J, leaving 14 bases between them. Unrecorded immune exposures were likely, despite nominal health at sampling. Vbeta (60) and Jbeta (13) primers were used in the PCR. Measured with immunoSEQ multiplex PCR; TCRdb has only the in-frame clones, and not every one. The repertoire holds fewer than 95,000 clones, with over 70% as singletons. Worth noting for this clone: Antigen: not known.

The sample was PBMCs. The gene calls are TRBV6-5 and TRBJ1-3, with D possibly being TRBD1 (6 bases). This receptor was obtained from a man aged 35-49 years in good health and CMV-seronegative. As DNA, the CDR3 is TGTGCCAGCAGTTCCCCGGGACATCTGAACACCATATATTTT. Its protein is CASSSPGHLNTIYF.